This TCR beta chain was recorded in a study of cytomegalovirus exposure and HLA in healthy donors. Sequencing was performed with immunoSEQ multiplex PCR; in TCRdb, only in-frame clones are kept and a portion is missing. The sample records 150,000 to 200,000 clones, about 80% being singletons. The CDR3 covers 15 residues. V was clipped by 3 bases and J by 7 bases; unmatched bases: 9. This clonotype originated in a young woman in good health and CMV-seropositive. The sample comprised PBMCs. The chain employs TRBV5-3 and TRBJ1-2, with 10 nucleotides matching TRBD1. Being an ORF, TRBV5-3 has a function that is uncertain. CDR3 protein: CARSSTGQGTCGYTF. CDR3 sequence (DNA): TGTGCCAGAAGCTCTACGGGACAGGGGACTTGTGGCTACACCTTC.